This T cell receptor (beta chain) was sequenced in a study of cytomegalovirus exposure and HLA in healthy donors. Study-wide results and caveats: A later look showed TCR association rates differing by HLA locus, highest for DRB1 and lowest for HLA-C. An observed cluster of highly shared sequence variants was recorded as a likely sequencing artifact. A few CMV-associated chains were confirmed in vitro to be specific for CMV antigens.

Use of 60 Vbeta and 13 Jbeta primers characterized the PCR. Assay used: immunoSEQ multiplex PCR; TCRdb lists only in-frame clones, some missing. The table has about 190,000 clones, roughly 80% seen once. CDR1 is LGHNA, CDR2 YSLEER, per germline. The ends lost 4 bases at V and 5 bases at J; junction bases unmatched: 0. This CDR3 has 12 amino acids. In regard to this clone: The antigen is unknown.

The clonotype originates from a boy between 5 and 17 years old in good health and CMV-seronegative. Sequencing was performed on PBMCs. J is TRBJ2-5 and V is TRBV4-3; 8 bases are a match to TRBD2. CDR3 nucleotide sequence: TGCGCCAGCAGCCCGGGGGGGGAGACCCAGTACTTC. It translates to CASSPGGETQYF.